What follows describes a single T cell receptor (beta chain). Its target is not known. Profiled with immunoSEQ multiplex PCR; TCRdb holds only in-frame clones, not every one. Among some 180,000 clones, just under 90% were seen once, and the ten largest hold about 6.1%. V lost 2 bases and J 11 bases, leaving 25 bases between the germline ends. This CDR3 is 15 amino acids long. Germline loops: CDR1 GTSNPN, CDR2 SVGIG (reference sequence). The data were obtained in a study of T cell responses to AZD1222 COVID-19 vaccine. On the study more broadly: Pooling of second doses given at about 4 or about 12 weeks was done. The study's findings and limits: Baseline antibody screening turned up just a handful of seropositive AZD1222 recipients. Donors were mostly white British, more females; clonal diversity possibly underestimated. Nearly half of spike-specific TCRs reportedly go after variant regions that carry no mutations.

The chain uses TRBV30 and TRBJ2-7, with D possibly matching TRBD2 (7 bases). The source of this sequence is an adult in good health. The sequenced sample was peripheral blood, obtained on day 0 of AZD1222 vaccination. CDR3 in amino acids: CAWSTTIGGGARKYF. The CDR3 DNA is TGTGCCTGGAGTACGACAATTGGTGGGGGGGCACGTAAGTACTTC. Looking up the rest from reference TRBV30 and TRBJ2-7 gives the full variable domain: SQTIHQWPATLVQPVGSPLSLECTVEGTSNPNLYWYRQAAGRGLQLLFYSVGIGQISSEVPQNLSASRPQDRQFILSSKKLLLSDSGFYLCAWSTTIGGGARKYFGPGTRLTVT.